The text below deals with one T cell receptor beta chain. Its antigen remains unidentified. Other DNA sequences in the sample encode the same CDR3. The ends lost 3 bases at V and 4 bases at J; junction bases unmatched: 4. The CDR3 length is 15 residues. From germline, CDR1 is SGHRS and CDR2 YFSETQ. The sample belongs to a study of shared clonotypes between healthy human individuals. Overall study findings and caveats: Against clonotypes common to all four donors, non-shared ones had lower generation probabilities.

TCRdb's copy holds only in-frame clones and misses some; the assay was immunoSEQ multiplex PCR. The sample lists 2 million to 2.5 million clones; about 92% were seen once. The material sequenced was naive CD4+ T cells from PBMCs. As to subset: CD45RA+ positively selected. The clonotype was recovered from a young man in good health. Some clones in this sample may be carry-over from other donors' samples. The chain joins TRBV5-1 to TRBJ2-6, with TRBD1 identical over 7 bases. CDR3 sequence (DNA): TGCGCCAGCAGCTCAACAGGGGCCGGGGCCAACGTCCTGACTTTC. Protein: CASSSTGAGANVLTF.